This T cell receptor (beta chain) was identified in a study of CD8+CD57+ T cells in acquired aplastic anemia. Study summary: Quantities of DNA derived from sorted CD4+ and CD8+ cells averaged around 3 ug.

This CDR3 is 16 amino acids long. The V end was cut by 0 bases, the J end by 3 bases, with 11 bases between. From germline, CDR1 is MNHEY and CDR2 SVGAGI. TCR beta VDJ and CDR3 were profiled, and genomic DNA was the template. MiXCR, run by TCRdb on the reads, gives a single entry per CDR3 protein. The data contain about half a million distinct CDR3 sequences, more than 25% of them seen just once; the ten biggest clones take up 0.82%. Broader study findings: The same twenty-nine CD8+ CDR3 sequences occurred in patients and in controls.

CD8+CD57+ cell expansion had been shown by flow cytometry in patients chosen for sequencing. As a group, the patients uniformly had severe acquired aplastic anemia. By the time of blood sampling, patients had still received no therapy. This clonotype was counted between two and nine times. What it binds is unknown. V gene TRBV6-5 combines with J gene TRBJ1-4, with D maybe TRBD1 (5 bases). The sequenced material came from sorted CD4+, CD8+, or CD8+CD57+ T cells (not recorded which) from PBMCs. This sequence originates from a human donor with aplastic anemia. The chain's CDR3 is CASSYSRRGANEKLFF. The DNA for the CDR3 is TGTGCCAGCAGTTACTCACGCCGGGGGGCTAATGAAAAACTGTTTTTT.